This T cell receptor (beta chain) was identified in a study of OX40 agonist ivuxolimab in advanced cancers. Background on the study: Patients undergoing dose escalation presented with hepatocellular carcinoma, melanoma, renal cell or head and neck cancer. 30% to 40% of patients had received prior checkpoint inhibitor therapy.

TCRdb's table, derived via immunoSEQ multiplex PCR, lists solely in-frame clones and lacks some. This table holds 65,000 to 80,000 clones, roughly nine tenths found once. Points from the study as a whole: Some nonresponders also had low normalized T-cell clonal expansion. The study found among the lowest clonal expansion in partial responders at 0.1-3.0 mg/kg.

Regarding this clone: As yet, its antigen is unknown.

V was pared by 1 base and J by 0 bases, with 2 bases of the junction left unmatched. The CDR3 is 15 amino acids. Per germline, CDR1 MGHRA and CDR2 YSYEKL. The chain joins TRBV4-1 to TRBJ2-7, with TRBD2 matching 8 bases. Sequenced material: CD4+ or CD8+ T cells sorted from blood, taken in a trial of the OX40 agonist ivuxolimab. This receptor was identified in an adult with an advanced solid tumor such as melanoma, head and neck, liver or kidney cancer. The CDR3 spells CASSQVTSASYEQYF. The CDR3 coding sequence is TGCGCCAGCAGCCAAGTGACTAGCGCCTCCTACGAGCAGTACTTC.